This T cell receptor (beta chain) was captured in a study of CD8 T cells in ankylosing spondylitis. V was pared by 7 bases and J by 4 bases, with 14 bases between. The CDR3 runs to 14 residues. Germline V gives CDR1 SGHTA, CDR2 FQGNSA. Points from the study as a whole: What appeared characteristic of ankylosing spondylitis blood was a TCR beta motif of under 10 highly homologous variants.

TCRdb reprocessed the 5' RACE reads with MiXCR, giving one entry per CDR3 protein. The sample has about 130,000 distinct CDR3 sequences; 9.3% are singletons. About this clonotype itself: Its antigen is not identified.

Sample: blood, either unsorted or a sorted T cell fraction (not recorded which). This clonotype originated in a male donor with ankylosing spondylitis or in good health (not recorded which). The genes are TRBV7-2 and TRBJ1-3; D unclear. The CDR3 DNA reads as TGTGCCAGCACAAACCGAGCGGGAGGAAACACCATATATTTT. Translating it yields CASTNRAGGNTIYF. Using reference TRBV7-2 and TRBJ1-3 for the parts outside the CDR3, the full variable domain is GAGVSQSPSNKVTEKGKDVELRCDPISGHTALYWYRQSLGQGLEFLIYFQGNSAPDKSGLPSDRFSAERTGGSVSTLTIQRTQQEDSAVYLCASTNRAGGNTIYFGEGSWLTVV.